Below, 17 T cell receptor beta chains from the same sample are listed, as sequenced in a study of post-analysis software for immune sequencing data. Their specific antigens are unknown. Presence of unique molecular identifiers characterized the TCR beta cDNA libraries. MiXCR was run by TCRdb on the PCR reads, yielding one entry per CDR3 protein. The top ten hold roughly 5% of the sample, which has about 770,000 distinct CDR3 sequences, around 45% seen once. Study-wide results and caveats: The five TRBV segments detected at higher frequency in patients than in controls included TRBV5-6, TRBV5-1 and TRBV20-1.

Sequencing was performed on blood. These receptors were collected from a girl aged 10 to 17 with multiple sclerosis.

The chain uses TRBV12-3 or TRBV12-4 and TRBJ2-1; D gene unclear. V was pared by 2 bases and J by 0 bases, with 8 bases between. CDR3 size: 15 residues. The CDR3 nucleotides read TGTGCCAGCAGTTTACAGGTATCCTCCTACAATGAGCAGTTCTTC. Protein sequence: CASSLQVSSYNEQFF.

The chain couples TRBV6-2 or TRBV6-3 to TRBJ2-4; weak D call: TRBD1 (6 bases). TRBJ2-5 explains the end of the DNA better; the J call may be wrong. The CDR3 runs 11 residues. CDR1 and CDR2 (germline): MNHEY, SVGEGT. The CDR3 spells CAIIQGETQYF. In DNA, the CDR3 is TGTGCCATCATCCAGGGGGAGACCCAGTACTTC.

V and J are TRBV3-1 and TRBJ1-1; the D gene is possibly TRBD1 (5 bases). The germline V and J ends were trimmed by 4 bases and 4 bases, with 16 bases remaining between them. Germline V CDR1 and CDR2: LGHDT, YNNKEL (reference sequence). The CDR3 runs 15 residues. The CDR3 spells CASSPGLPRGTEAFF. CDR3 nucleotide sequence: TGTGCCAGCAGCCCGGGACTCCCCCGGGGCACTGAAGCTTTCTTT.

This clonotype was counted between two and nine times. The CDR3 sequence is CASSQAGTPEKLFF. The CDR3 DNA is TGCGCCAGCAGCCAAGCCGGGACGCCTGAAAAACTGTTTTTT. This chain joins TRBV4-3 and TRBJ1-4; a weak D match, TRBD1 (5 bases). V lost 1 base and J 7 bases, leaving 10 bases between the germline ends. The length of the CDR3 is 14 residues. Germline-derived CDR1 and CDR2 are LGHNA and YSLEER.

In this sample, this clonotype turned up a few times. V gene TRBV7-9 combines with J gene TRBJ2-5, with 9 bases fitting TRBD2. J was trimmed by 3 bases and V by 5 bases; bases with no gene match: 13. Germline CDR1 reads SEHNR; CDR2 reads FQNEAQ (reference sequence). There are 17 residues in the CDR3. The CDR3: CASSLGELAGKKETQYF. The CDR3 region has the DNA TGTGCCAGCAGCCTAGGGGAGCTAGCGGGAAAAAAAGAGACCCAGTACTTC.

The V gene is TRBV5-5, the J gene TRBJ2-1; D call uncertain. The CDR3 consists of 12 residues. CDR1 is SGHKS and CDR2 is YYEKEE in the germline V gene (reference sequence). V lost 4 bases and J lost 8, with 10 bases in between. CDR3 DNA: TGTGCCAGCAGCCCTGGTTGGGATGAGCAGTTCTTC. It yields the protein CASSPGWDEQFF. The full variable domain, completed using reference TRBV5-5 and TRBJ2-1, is DAGVTQSPTHLIKTRGQQVTLRCSPISGHKSVSWYQQVLGQGPQFIFQYYEKEERGRGNFPDRFSARQFPNYSSELNVNALLLGDSALYLCASSPGWDEQFFGPGTRLTVL.

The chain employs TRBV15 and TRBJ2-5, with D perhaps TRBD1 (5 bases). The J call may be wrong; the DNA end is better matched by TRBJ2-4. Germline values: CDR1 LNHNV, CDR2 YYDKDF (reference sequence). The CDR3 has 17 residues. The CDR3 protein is CATSRSLGSGLGNIQYF. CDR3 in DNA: TGTGCCACCAGCAGATCCCTGGGTTCAGGGCTGGGGAACATTCAGTACTTC.

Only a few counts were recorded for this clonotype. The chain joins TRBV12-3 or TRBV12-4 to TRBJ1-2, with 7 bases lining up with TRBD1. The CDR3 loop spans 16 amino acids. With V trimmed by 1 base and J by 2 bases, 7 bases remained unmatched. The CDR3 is CASSLGGGQINYGYTF. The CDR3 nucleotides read TGTGCCAGCAGTTTAGGAGGGGGACAGATCAACTATGGCTACACCTTC.

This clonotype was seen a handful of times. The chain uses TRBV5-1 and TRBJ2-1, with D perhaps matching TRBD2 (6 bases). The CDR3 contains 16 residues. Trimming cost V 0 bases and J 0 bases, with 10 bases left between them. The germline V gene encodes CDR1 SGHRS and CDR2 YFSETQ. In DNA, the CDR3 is TGCGCCAGCAGCTTGGTGGGGGGAATCTCCTACAATGAGCAGTTCTTC. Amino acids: CASSLVGGISYNEQFF.

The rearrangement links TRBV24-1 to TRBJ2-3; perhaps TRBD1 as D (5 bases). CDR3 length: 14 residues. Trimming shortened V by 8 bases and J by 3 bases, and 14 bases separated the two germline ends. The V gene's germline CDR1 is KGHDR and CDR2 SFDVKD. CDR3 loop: CATMDKMGTDTQYF. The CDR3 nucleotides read TGTGCCACCATGGACAAGATGGGTACAGATACGCAGTATTTT.

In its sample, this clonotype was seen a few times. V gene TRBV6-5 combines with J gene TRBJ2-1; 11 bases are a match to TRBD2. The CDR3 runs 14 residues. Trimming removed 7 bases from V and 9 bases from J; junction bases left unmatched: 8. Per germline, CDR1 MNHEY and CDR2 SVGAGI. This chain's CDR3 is CASIRLAGQSEQFF. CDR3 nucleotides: TGTGCCAGCATCCGACTAGCGGGACAATCTGAGCAGTTCTTC.

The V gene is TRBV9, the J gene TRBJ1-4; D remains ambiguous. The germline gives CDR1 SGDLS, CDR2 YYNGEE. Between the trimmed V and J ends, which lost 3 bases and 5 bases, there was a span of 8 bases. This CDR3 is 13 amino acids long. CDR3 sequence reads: CASSGRENEKLFF. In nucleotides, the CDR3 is TGTGCCAGCAGCGGCCGGGAAAATGAAAAACTGTTTTTT.

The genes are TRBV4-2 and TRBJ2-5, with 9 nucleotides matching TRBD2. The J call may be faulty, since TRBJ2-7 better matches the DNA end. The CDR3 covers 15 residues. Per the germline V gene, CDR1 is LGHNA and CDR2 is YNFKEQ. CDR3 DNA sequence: TGTGCCAGCAGCCAGCTAGCGGGATCCCTAAACGAGCAGTACTTC. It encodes CASSQLAGSLNEQYF.

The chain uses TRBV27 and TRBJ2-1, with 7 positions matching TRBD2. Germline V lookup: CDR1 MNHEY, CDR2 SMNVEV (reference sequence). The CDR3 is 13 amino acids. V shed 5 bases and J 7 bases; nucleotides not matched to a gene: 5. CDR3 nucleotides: TGTGCCAGCAGTCTAGATAGCGGGAATGAGCAGTTCTTC. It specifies CASSLDSGNEQFF.

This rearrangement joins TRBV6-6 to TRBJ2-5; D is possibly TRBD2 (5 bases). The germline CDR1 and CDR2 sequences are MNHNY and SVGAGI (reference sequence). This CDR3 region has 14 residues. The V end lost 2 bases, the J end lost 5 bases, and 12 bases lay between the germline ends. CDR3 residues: CASSYTGVHETQYF. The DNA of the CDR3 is TGTGCCAGCAGTTACACCGGGGTCCACGAGACCCAGTACTTC.

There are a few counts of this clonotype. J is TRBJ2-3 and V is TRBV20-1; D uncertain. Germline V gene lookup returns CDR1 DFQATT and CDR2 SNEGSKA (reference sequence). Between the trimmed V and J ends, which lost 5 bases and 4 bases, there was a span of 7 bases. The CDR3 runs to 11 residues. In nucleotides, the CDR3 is TGCAGTGCTTCGTTTGCAGATACGCAGTATTTT. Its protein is CSASFADTQYF.

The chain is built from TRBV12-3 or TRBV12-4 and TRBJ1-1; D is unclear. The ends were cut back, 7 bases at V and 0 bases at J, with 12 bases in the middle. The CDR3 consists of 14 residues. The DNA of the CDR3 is TGTGCCAGCAACAAGGGTGATATGAACACTGAAGCTTTCTTT. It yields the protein CASNKGDMNTEAFF.